These 8 T cell receptor beta chains were sequenced from one sample in a study of blood T cell repertoires in COVID-19. TCRdb's copy holds only in-frame clones and misses some; the assay was immunoSEQ multiplex PCR. The data contain 200,000 to 300,000 clones, 86% of them seen just once; the ten biggest clones take up approximately 6.2%. Specimen: peripheral blood. The source is a man aged 55 to 70 with acute or convalescent COVID-19.

The chain couples TRBV27 to TRBJ1-2; a possible D gene is TRBD1 (6 bases). V lost 7 bases to trimming and J lost 1 base, with 13 bases between them. CDR3 length: 14 amino acids. Per the germline V gene, CDR1 is MNHEY and CDR2 is SMNVEV (reference sequence). As DNA, the CDR3 is TGTGCCAGCAAAAAGACAGGCGTTAACTATGGCTACACCTTC. Its translation: CASKKTGVNYGYTF.

This clone was seen just once. At one of its ends the junction is not consistent with the germline gene, which may arise from a read error. The chain combines TRBV7-9 with TRBJ1-2, with 8 bases that match TRBD1. The length of the CDR3 is 12 residues. Germline CDR1 SEHNR, CDR2 FQNEAQ (reference sequence). For the CDR3, the DNA is TGTGCCAGCAGCGAGGTCGGGGGACAGGCCAACTTC. It yields the protein CASSEVGGQANF.

The V and J genes are TRBV28 and TRBJ1-2; D gene uncertain. CDR1 is MDHEN and CDR2 is SYDVKM in the germline V gene. The CDR3 is 12 residues long. The V end lost 10 bases, the J end lost 0 bases, and 9 bases lay between the germline ends. The CDR3 reads CATLRANYGYTF. CDR3 coding DNA: TGTGCCACCCTGAGAGCTAACTATGGCTACACCTTC.

The sample holds a few counts of this clone. The V and J genes are TRBV7-8 and TRBJ2-7; D may be TRBD2 (5 bases). The CDR3 totals 13 residues. Germline V gene lookup returns CDR1 SGHVS and CDR2 FQNEAQ. V gave up 3 bases and J gave up 2 bases, with 8 bases separating them. This chain's CDR3 is CASSFRGTYEQYF. In DNA, the CDR3 is TGTGCCAGCAGCTTCCGGGGAACCTACGAGCAGTACTTC.

The chain carries TRBV5-4 and TRBJ1-1; D possibly corresponds to TRBD1 (6 bases). The CDR3 contains 14 residues. In germline, CDR1 is SGHNT, CDR2 YYREEE (reference sequence). The V and J ends lost 1 base and 4 bases respectively, with 11 bases between them. The CDR3 DNA is TGTGCCAGCAGCTTGTTGGGGGCCGTCACTGAAGCTTTCTTT. This translates into CASSLLGAVTEAFF. The whole variable domain, remainder taken from reference TRBV5-4 and TRBJ1-1, is ETGVTQSPTHLIKTRGQQVTLRCSSQSGHNTVSWYQQALGQGPQFIFQYYREEENGRGNFPPRFSGLQFPNYSSELNVNALELDDSALYLCASSLLGAVTEAFFGQGTRLTVV.

The DNA for the CDR3 is TGCAGCGTTGGTCAGGGCTCTGGAAACACCATATATTTT. Its protein product is CSVGQGSGNTIYF. The chain employs TRBV29-1 and TRBJ1-3, with D tentatively TRBD1 (5 bases). Germline loops: CDR1 SQVTM, CDR2 ANQGSEA. There are 13 residues in the CDR3. Trimming removed 4 bases at V and 0 bases at J, with 7 bases between. Using reference TRBV29-1 and TRBJ1-3 for the parts outside the CDR3, the full variable domain is SAVISQKPSRDICQRGTSLTIQCQVDSQVTMMFWYRQQPGQSLTLIATANQGSEATYESGFVIDKFPISRPNLTFSTLTVSNMSPEDSSIYLCSVGQGSGNTIYFGEGSWLTVV.

The J gene is TRBJ2-1, the V gene TRBV12-3 or TRBV12-4, with TRBD2 identical over 8 bases. V shed 3 bases, J shed 8 bases, and the junction held 3 bases outside the gene matches. The CDR3 spans 13 residues. The DNA of the CDR3 is TGTGCCAGCAGTTTCGGGAGGGCCGATGAGCAGTTCTTC. Translating it yields CASSFGRADEQFF.

V gene TRBV28 combines with J gene TRBJ1-4; D is undetermined. V was shortened by 10 bases and J by 3 bases, with 6 bases between the two germline ends. The CDR3 totals 11 residues. CDR1 is MDHEN and CDR2 is SYDVKM in the germline V gene. The CDR3 DNA reads as TGTGCCACCCACTCTAATGAAAAACTGTTTTTT. Amino acids: CATHSNEKLFF.